The clone carrying this T cell receptor (beta chain) was detected many times. This specimen belongs to a study of neurological immune-mediated disorders. cDNA synthesis was performed by 5'RACE with 10-nucleotide random UMIs. TCRdb reprocessed the 5' RACE reads with MiXCR, giving one entry per CDR3 protein. The sample carries about 46,000 distinct CDR3 sequences, about a tenth recorded once. The CDR3 has 19 amino acids. J gave up 5 bases and V 0 bases, and 18 bases lay outside the gene matches. Germline values: CDR1 LGHDT, CDR2 YNNKEL (reference sequence). The sequenced sample was PBMCs. The sequence was collected from a man between 65 and 79 years old with HTLV-1-associated myelopathy (HAM/TSP). V and J are TRBV3-1 and TRBJ2-5; 7 nucleotides agree with TRBD2. DNA of the CDR3: TGTGCCAGCAGCCAAGAAAGAGGGACTAACCTTAGGTCCGTCGAGACCCAGTACTTC. Translation gives CASSQERGTNLRSVETQYF.